A selection of T cell receptor beta chains follows, all from one sample in a study of shared clonotypes between healthy human individuals. The method was immunoSEQ multiplex PCR; TCRdb's version includes in-frame clones alone and lacks a portion of them. The table lists around 2,100,000 clones, about 95% of them singletons. Sequencing was carried out using naive CD8+ T cells sorted from blood. Receptors originate from a young man in good health. Both conserved end residues are part of each CDR3. The order of the fields is clone size, D gene, J gene, V gene, CDR3 protein, CDR3 DNA. D genes are given only for firm matches. Clone size is not always given. Where it is, it says once, few, many or a class for expanded clones.

NA	TRBD2	TRBJ2-3	TRBV5-1	CASAGTRADTQYF	TGCGCCAGCGCCGGGACTAGGGCAGATACGCAGTATTTT
NA	TRBD1	TRBJ2-7	TRBV28	CASRSWDRGPRYEQYF	TGTGCCAGCCGCTCCTGGGACAGGGGGCCCCGCTACGAGCAGTACTTC
NA	NA	TRBJ2-7	TRBV4-3	CASSQDLGSVLAYEQYF	TGCGCCAGCAGCCAAGATCTGGGGTCAGTCCTTGCCTACGAGCAGTACTTC
NA	NA	TRBJ2-1	TRBV5-1	CASSSPWATEQFF	TGCGCCAGCAGCTCACCATGGGCCACTGAGCAGTTCTTC
NA	TRBD1	TRBJ2-7	TRBV27	CASSLRGTGYLIYEQYF	TGTGCCAGCAGTTTAAGAGGGACAGGCTATTTGATCTACGAGCAGTACTTC
NA	NA	TRBJ2-7	TRBV5-4	CASSWGLAEQYF	TGTGCCAGCAGCTGGGGTCTGGCCGAGCAGTACTTC
NA	NA	TRBJ2-7	TRBV30	CAWTLDSSYEQYF	TGTGCCTGGACTCTGGACAGTTCCTACGAGCAGTACTTC
NA	NA	TRBJ2-3	TRBV13	CASSLGGRRDTQYF	TGTGCCAGCAGCTTGGGAGGTAGACGAGATACGCAGTATTTT
NA	NA	TRBJ2-5	TRBV11-2	CASSLEGETQYF	TGTGCCAGCAGCTTGGAGGGAGAGACCCAGTACTTC
NA	NA	TRBJ2-5	TRBV6-5	CASSPGVASQETQYF	TGTGCCAGCAGTCCCGGGGTAGCTTCTCAAGAGACCCAGTACTTC
once	NA	TRBJ2-2	TRBV30	CAWELGSGELFF	TGTGCCTGGGAACTAGGGAGCGGGGAGCTGTTTTTT
NA	NA	TRBJ2-7	TRBV7-2	CASSLDRRVWDEQYF	TGTGCCAGCAGCTTAGACCGGAGGGTTTGGGACGAGCAGTACTTC
few	NA	TRBJ2-7	TRBV5-1	CASSYEGWGDEQYF	TGCGCCAGCAGCTACGAAGGCTGGGGAGACGAGCAGTACTTC
NA	TRBD1	TRBJ1-2	TRBV27	CASSSRTGLANYGYTF	TGTGCCAGCAGTTCCCGGACAGGGCTAGCTAACTATGGCTACACCTTC
NA	TRBD1	TRBJ2-7	TRBV29-1	CSVGQGGYEQYF	TGCAGCGTGGGACAGGGGGGATACGAGCAGTACTTC
NA	TRBD1	TRBJ1-2	TRBV7-9	CASSRDRFGYGYTF	TGTGCCAGCAGCCGGGACAGGTTCGGCTATGGCTACACCTTC
NA	NA	TRBJ1-5	TRBV10-2	CASSESDLGMPQHF	TGCGCCAGCAGTGAGTCAGACCTAGGAATGCCCCAGCATTTT
once	NA	TRBJ2-7	TRBV6-5	CASRSSVDYEQYF	TGTGCCAGCAGATCTAGCGTAGACTACGAGCAGTACTTC
NA	TRBD1	TRBJ2-7	TRBV27	CASSLGRGQIYEQYF	TGTGCCAGCAGTTTAGGCAGGGGGCAAATCTACGAGCAGTACTTC
NA	TRBD2	TRBJ2-7	TRBV25-1	CASSDPGRPYEQYF	TGTGCCAGCAGTGATCCCGGGAGGCCCTACGAGCAGTACTTC
NA	NA	TRBJ2-5	TRBV10-2	CASSESAGGAQYF	TGCGCCAGCAGTGAGTCGGCAGGGGGGGCCCAGTACTTC
NA	TRBD2	TRBJ2-1	TRBV27	CASSLELAGGRSYNEQFF	TGTGCCAGCAGTTTAGAACTAGCGGGGGGGCGGTCCTACAATGAGCAGTTCTTC
NA	TRBD2	TRBJ2-1	TRBV6-5	CASSLAGGPGEQFF	TGTGCCAGCAGTCTAGCGGGGGGGCCAGGTGAGCAGTTCTTC
NA	NA	TRBJ2-3	TRBV27	CASSLVGSTDTQYF	TGTGCCAGCAGTTTAGTTGGAAGCACAGATACGCAGTATTTT
NA	TRBD1	TRBJ2-7	TRBV13	CATQKRDSSYEQYF	TGTGCCACGCAAAAACGGGACAGTTCCTACGAGCAGTACTTC
once	NA	TRBJ2-5	TRBV7-2	CASSSTQAPQETQYF	TGTGCCAGCAGCTCCACACAGGCACCGCAAGAGACCCAGTACTTC
NA	NA	TRBJ2-1	TRBV5-4	CASTPSWGFSYNEQFF	TGTGCCAGCACCCCCAGTTGGGGGTTCTCCTACAATGAGCAGTTCTTC
NA	NA	TRBJ1-2	TRBV29-1	CSVPGTGYTF	TGCAGCGTCCCGGGGACAGGCTACACCTTC
NA	TRBD2	TRBJ2-3	TRBV5-1	CASSPDRGGTDTQYF	TGCGCCAGCAGCCCCGACCGGGGGGGCACAGATACGCAGTATTTT
NA	NA	TRBJ2-2	TRBV6-5	CASSTGTPGELFF	TGTGCCAGCAGTACAGGGACCCCCGGGGAGCTGTTTTTT
NA	TRBD2	TRBJ2-3	TRBV7-7	CASSLRASGEDTQYF	TGTGCTAGCAGCTTGAGGGCTAGCGGGGAAGATACGCAGTATTTT
NA	NA	TRBJ2-2	TRBV13	CASSRIGILDTGELFF	TGTGCCAGTTCTAGAATCGGGATTCTCGACACCGGGGAGCTGTTTTTT
NA	TRBD2	TRBJ2-1	TRBV14	CASSLHSGSLWGWTYNEQFF	TGTGCCAGCAGCCTGCATAGCGGGAGTTTATGGGGATGGACCTACAATGAGCAGTTCTTC
NA	TRBD2	TRBJ2-1	TRBV5-4	CASSSWTSGTEQFF	TGTGCCAGCAGCTCGTGGACTAGCGGCACTGAGCAGTTCTTC
NA	TRBD2	TRBJ2-7	TRBV27	CASSFLLAGGPYEQYF	TGTGCCAGCAGTTTCCTCCTAGCGGGAGGTCCCTACGAGCAGTACTTC
NA	TRBD2	TRBJ2-3	TRBV19	CASSEGRGVSDTQYF	TGTGCCAGTAGTGAGGGACGGGGGGTCTCAGATACGCAGTATTTT
NA	NA	TRBJ1-2	TRBV5-1	CASSLRTELYGYTF	TGCGCCAGCAGCTTGCGGACAGAGCTCTATGGCTACACCTTC